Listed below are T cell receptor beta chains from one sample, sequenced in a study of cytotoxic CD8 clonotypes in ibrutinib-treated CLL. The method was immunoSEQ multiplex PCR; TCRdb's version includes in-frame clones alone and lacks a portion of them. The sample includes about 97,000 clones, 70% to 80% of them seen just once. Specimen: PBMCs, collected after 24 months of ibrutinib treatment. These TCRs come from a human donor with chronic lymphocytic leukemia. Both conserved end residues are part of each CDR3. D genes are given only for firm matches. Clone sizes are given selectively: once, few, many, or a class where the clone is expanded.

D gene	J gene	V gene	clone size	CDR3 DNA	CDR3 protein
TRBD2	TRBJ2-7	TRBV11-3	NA	TGTGCCAGCAGCTTGGGACTAGCGGGAGTAAAACAGTACTTC	CASSLGLAGVKQYF
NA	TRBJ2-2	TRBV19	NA	TGTGCCAGTAGCGGGGACGCCGGGGAGCTGTTTTTT	CASSGDAGELFF
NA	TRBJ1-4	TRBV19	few	TGTGCCAGTAGGACAGGTCCTGCAACTAATGAAAAACTGTTTTTT	CASRTGPATNEKLFF
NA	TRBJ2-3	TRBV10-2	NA	TGCGCCAGCAGGGGGGCTAGCGAAGATACGCAGTATTTT	CASRGASEDTQYF
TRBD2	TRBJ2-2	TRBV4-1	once	TGCGCCAGCAGCCAACGAATAGCGGGAGGGTCGACCGGGGAGCTGTTTTTT	CASSQRIAGGSTGELFF
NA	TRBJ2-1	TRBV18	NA	TGTGCCAGCTCACCCGAAAGGGGGGAGCTGAATCCGTTCTTC	CASSPERGELNPFF
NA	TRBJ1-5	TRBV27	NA	TGTGCCAGCAGTTTATTAGGTCAGCCCCAGCATTTT	CASSLLGQPQHF
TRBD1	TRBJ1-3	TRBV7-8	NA	TGTGCCAGCAGCTTGCCGGGACAGGGGGGAAACACCATATATTTT	CASSLPGQGGNTIYF
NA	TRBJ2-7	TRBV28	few	TGTGCCAGCCTAGGACAGTCCTACGAGCAGTACTTC	CASLGQSYEQYF
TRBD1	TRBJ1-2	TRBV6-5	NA	TGTGCCAGCAGGGAACAGGGGGGGTATGGCTACACCTTC	CASREQGGYGYTF
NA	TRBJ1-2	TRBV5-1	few	TGCGCCAGCAGCTTGCGCGCAGGCGGCGGCTATGGCTACACCTTC	CASSLRAGGGYGYTF
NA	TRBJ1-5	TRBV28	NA	TGTGCCAGCATTCCCGACGGCTATAGCAATCAGCCCCAGCATTTT	CASIPDGYSNQPQHF
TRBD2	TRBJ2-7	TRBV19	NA	TGTGCCAGTAGTATAGGGACTAGCGGGCTCGGCGAGCAGTACTTC	CASSIGTSGLGEQYF
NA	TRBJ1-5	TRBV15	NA	TGTGCCACCAGCAGAGATGGATCCGGAAATCAGCCCCAGCATTTT	CATSRDGSGNQPQHF
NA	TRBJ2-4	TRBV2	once	TGTGCCAGCAGTGAAGCCTTCGGACAGATAGCGATAGCCAAAAACATTCAGTACTTC	CASSEAFGQIAIAKNIQYF
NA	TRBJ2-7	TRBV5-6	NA	TGTGCCAGCAGCCCGGGGACCGTCTACGAGCAGTACTTC	CASSPGTVYEQYF
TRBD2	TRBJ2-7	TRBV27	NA	TGTGCCAGCAGTCCGAAAGCGGGAGGGCATCCCGAGCAGTACTTC	CASSPKAGGHPEQYF
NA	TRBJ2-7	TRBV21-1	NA	TGTGCCAGCAGCTGGCGGGGGGCGGGAAGCTCCTACGAGCAGTACTTC	CASSWRGAGSSYEQYF
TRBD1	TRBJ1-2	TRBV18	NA	TGTGCCAGCTCACCGGGGACAGGAGGCCCGTCTAACTATGGCTACACCTTC	CASSPGTGGPSNYGYTF
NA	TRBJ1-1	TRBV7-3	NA	TGTGCCAGCAGCTTAGGACAGAGGAACACTGAAGCTTTCTTT	CASSLGQRNTEAFF
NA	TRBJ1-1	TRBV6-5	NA	TGTGCCAGCAGTGGCGGGCTTTCGAACACTGAAGCTTTCTTT	CASSGGLSNTEAFF
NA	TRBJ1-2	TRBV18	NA	TGTGCCAGCTCACCCTCTTCCGATGTAAGCTATGGCTACACCTTC	CASSPSSDVSYGYTF
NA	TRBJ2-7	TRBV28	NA	TGTGCCAGCAGTAGTTTTAGGGGGAGCATTCGCGTGGAGTACTTC	CASSSFRGSIRVEYF
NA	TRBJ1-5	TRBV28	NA	TGTGCCAGCAGTTTTATCACTACTAGCGGGCAGCCCCAGCATTTT	CASSFITTSGQPQHF
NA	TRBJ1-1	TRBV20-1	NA	TGCAGTGCAGTCCATGACACTGAAGCTTTCTTT	CSAVHDTEAFF